This T cell receptor (beta chain) is drawn from a study of cytomegalovirus exposure and HLA in healthy donors. Germline values: CDR1 GTSNPN, CDR2 SVGIG (reference sequence). The CDR3 spans 11 residues. Trimming stripped 2 bases from V and 4 bases from J, with 5 bases between. 60 Vbeta and 13 Jbeta primers were used in PCR. TCRdb's table, derived via immunoSEQ multiplex PCR, lists solely in-frame clones and lacks some. The sample lists over 80,000 clones; roughly 63% were seen once. About this clone: Its antigen is currently unknown. The same CDR3 can be traced to other DNA sequences in this sample.

Study observations and caveats: The authors later found HLA-associated TCR beta chains more clonally expanded than equally common others. Earlier findings revealed that most TCR beta V segments proved productive either about 87% or about 30% of the time. V segments that were indistinguishable, TRBV6-2 and TRBV6-3 among them, were omitted from analysis. CMV serostatus was the only immune exposure information that was available.

This chain uses TRBV30 with TRBJ1-1; D remains unclear. Input material: PBMCs. The source is a boy between 10 and 17 years old in good health and CMV-seropositive. CDR3 sequence reads: CAWSPGTEAFF. The CDR3 DNA sequence: TGTGCCTGGAGTCCCGGCACTGAAGCTTTCTTT.